A single sample is the source of the 19 T cell receptor beta chains below, sequenced in a study of shared T cell receptors in the human thymus. TCRdb's table, derived via immunoSEQ multiplex PCR, lists solely in-frame clones and lacks some. The table shows approximately 490,000 clones, with 78% occurring only once. These sequences were also reported in another study, on human thymus T cells.

The sequenced sample was thymocytes. These receptors were obtained from a boy in the first two years of life with a congenital heart defect.

The chain combines TRBV7-2 with TRBJ2-4; 8 positions match TRBD2. This CDR3 region has 17 residues. The ends lost 0 bases at V and 0 bases at J; junction bases unmatched: 4. CDR1 is SGHTA, CDR2 FQGNSA, per germline. The DNA for the CDR3 is TGTGCCAGCAGCTTAGCTAGCGGGGAACTAGCCAAAAACATTCAGTACTTC. This codes for CASSLASGELAKNIQYF. Filled out from reference TRBV7-2 and TRBJ2-4, the complete variable domain reads GAGVSQSPSNKVTEKGKDVELRCDPISGHTALYWYRQSLGQGLEFLIYFQGNSAPDKSGLPSDRFSAERTGGSVSTLTIQRTQQEDSAVYLCASSLASGELAKNIQYFGAGTRLSVL.

The chain links TRBV5-5 to TRBJ2-7, with 7 bases fitting TRBD1. The CDR3 spans 16 residues. The germline CDR1 and CDR2 sequences are SGHKS and YYEKEE (reference sequence). V was pared by 2 bases and J by 3 bases, with 11 bases of the junction left unmatched. CDR3 loop: CASSFPVGGQFYEQYF. As DNA, the CDR3 is TGTGCCAGCAGCTTCCCCGTAGGGGGCCAGTTCTACGAGCAGTACTTC.

The V gene is TRBV25-1, the J gene TRBJ1-2; 11 positions match TRBD1. The ends lost 5 bases at V and 6 bases at J; junction bases unmatched: 11. The CDR3 covers 16 residues. The germline gives CDR1 MGHDK, CDR2 SYGVNS. The CDR3 protein is CASSRPGQGGIDGYTF. The CDR3, as DNA: TGTGCCAGCAGTAGACCGGGACAGGGGGGAATTGATGGCTACACCTTC.

The J gene is TRBJ2-7, the V gene TRBV6-4; 7 bases agree with TRBD2. CDR1 MRHNA and CDR2 SNTAGT come from the germline V gene. V shed 7 bases and J 2 bases; nucleotides not matched to a gene: 5. This CDR3 spans 13 amino acids. In DNA, the CDR3 is TGTGCCAGCACCCCGGGAGGCCCCTACGAGCAGTACTTC. Amino acid sequence: CASTPGGPYEQYF.

The chain uses TRBV27 and TRBJ1-1, with 7 bases lining up with TRBD1. The germline V gene has CDR1 MNHEY and CDR2 SMNVEV (reference sequence). With V trimmed by 6 bases and J by 5 bases, 9 bases remained unmatched. The CDR3 length is 14 residues. The CDR3 loop reads CASRPRQGGTEAFF. The CDR3 coding sequence is TGTGCCAGCAGGCCCAGACAGGGCGGGACTGAAGCTTTCTTT.

The genes are TRBV5-5 and TRBJ1-2, with D perhaps matching TRBD1 (5 bases). Germline CDR1 and CDR2: SGHKS and YYEKEE (reference sequence). The length of the CDR3 is 13 residues. The germline V and J ends were trimmed by 0 bases and 7 bases, with 10 bases remaining between them. The CDR3 DNA is TGTGCCAGCAGCTTGGAGGGGAAGGGTGGCTACACCTTC. Translated: CASSLEGKGGYTF.

The chain employs TRBV7-2 and TRBJ1-3, with D possibly being TRBD1 (6 bases). CDR1 is SGHTA and CDR2 is FQGNSA in the germline V gene. This CDR3 has 17 amino acids. V was pared by 3 bases and J by 5 bases, with 20 bases between. The CDR3 sequence: CASSFAPFQGTRNTIYF. The DNA of the CDR3 is TGTGCCAGCAGCTTCGCACCTTTTCAGGGGACCCGAAACACCATATATTTT.

The chain couples TRBV29-1 to TRBJ1-1; D unclear. Germline V gene data show CDR1 as SQVTM and CDR2 as ANQGSEA. This CDR3 is built from 13 residues. V was trimmed by 5 bases and J by 7 bases, leaving 17 bases between them. In DNA form, the CDR3 reads TGCAGCGTTACACGCCAGCCGTACAGTGAAGCTTTCTTT. Its translation is CSVTRQPYSEAFF. Using reference TRBV29-1 and TRBJ1-1 for the parts outside the CDR3, the full variable domain is SAVISQKPSRDICQRGTSLTIQCQVDSQVTMMFWYRQQPGQSLTLIATANQGSEATYESGFVIDKFPISRPNLTFSTLTVSNMSPEDSSIYLCSVTRQPYSEAFFGQGTRLTVV.

This clone was observed a handful of times. The chain carries TRBV11-1 and TRBJ2-5; TRBD1 agrees at 7 bases. CDR1 is SGHAT and CDR2 is FQDESV in the germline V gene (reference sequence). Trimming at V came to 5 bases and at J to 3 bases, leaving 6 bases not matched to a gene. The CDR3 length is 14 residues. The CDR3 region has the DNA TGTGCCAGCAGCCTACCCGGGACAGAAGAGACCCAGTACTTC. This translates into CASSLPGTEETQYF. Combining the CDR3 with reference TRBV11-1 and TRBJ2-5 gives the whole variable domain EAEVAQSPRYKITEKSQAVAFWCDPISGHATLYWYRQILGQGPELLVQFQDESVVDDSQLPKDRFSAERLKGVDSTLKIQPAELGDSAMYLCASSLPGTEETQYFGPGTRLLVL.

The rearrangement joins TRBV15 to TRBJ2-7; TRBD2 might be the D (7 bases). The CDR3 loop spans 17 amino acids. The germline gives CDR1 LNHNV, CDR2 YYDKDF (reference sequence). The V end was cut by 0 bases, the J end by 4 bases, with 19 bases between. CDR3 nucleotides: TGTGCCACCAGCAGAGATTCCGGGGGGCGGCCTGGGTACGAGCAGTACTTC. It yields the protein CATSRDSGGRPGYEQYF.

This chain's CDR3 is CASSLAGEAFEQYF. As DNA, the CDR3 is TGTGCCAGCAGCTTAGCGGGAGAAGCCTTCGAGCAGTACTTC. The chain employs TRBV7-8 and TRBJ2-7; weak D call: TRBD2 (5 bases). The CDR3 runs to 14 residues. Germline CDR1 is SGHVS and CDR2 is FQNEAQ. The V end was cut by 0 bases, the J end by 6 bases, with 12 bases between. Filled out from reference TRBV7-8 and TRBJ2-7, the complete variable domain reads GAGVSQSPRYKVAKRGQDVALRCDPISGHVSLFWYQQALGQGPEFLTYFQNEAQLDKSGLPSDRFFAERPEGSVSTLKIQRTQQEDSAVYLCASSLAGEAFEQYFGPGTRLTVT.

The V and J genes are TRBV4-2 and TRBJ2-7, with TRBD2 matching 7 bases. The CDR3 loop spans 17 amino acids. Trimming removed 0 bases from V and 3 bases from J; junction bases left unmatched: 11. Looked up from germline, CDR1 is LGHNA and CDR2 is YNFKEQ. DNA of the CDR3: TGTGCCAGCAGCCAAGATTGTCGGAGGGGACTATGCTACGAGCAGTACTTC. Its translation is CASSQDCRRGLCYEQYF.

The CDR3 nucleotides are TGTGCCAGCAGCCAAGAAGCGGGCGGGGGAACCTACAATGAGCAGTTCTTC. Its protein is CASSQEAGGGTYNEQFF. The V gene is TRBV4-2, the J gene TRBJ2-1, with 7 bases identical to TRBD2. The CDR3 has 17 residues. Germline assignment: CDR1 LGHNA and CDR2 YNFKEQ. The ends lost 0 bases at V and 2 bases at J; junction bases unmatched: 7.

With respect to this clone: One junction end disagrees with the germline gene, perhaps due to a read error. V usage is TRBV7-2 and J usage is TRBJ2-3; 9 bases are a match to TRBD2. The CDR3 covers 15 residues. The germline V gene has CDR1 SGHTA and CDR2 FQGNSA. CDR3 amino acids: CASSPVGTSRDTQYF. Written as DNA, the CDR3 is TGTGCCAGCAGCCCAGTCGGGACTAGCAGAGATACGCAGTATTTT.

The genes are TRBV4-1 and TRBJ2-2; D ambiguous. Germline V gene lookup returns CDR1 MGHRA and CDR2 YSYEKL. V gave up 4 bases and J gave up 0 bases, with 12 bases separating them. The length of the CDR3 is 16 residues. The CDR3 spells CASSRQEPPNTGELFF. DNA for the CDR3: TGCGCCAGCAGCCGGCAGGAACCTCCGAACACCGGGGAGCTGTTTTTT.

This sequence joins TRBV11-2 and TRBJ2-2; 11 positions agree with TRBD2. Germline V gives CDR1 SGHAT, CDR2 FQNNGV. Germline trimming cut 0 bases from V and 7 bases from J; bases unmatched to any gene: 7. The CDR3 totals 17 residues. In nucleotides, the CDR3 is TGTGCCAGCAGCTTAGATTCTACTAGCGGGAGTGGCGGGGAGCTGTTTTTT. Translated: CASSLDSTSGSGGELFF.

This chain uses TRBV6-1 with TRBJ2-7, with D hard to call. Trimming stripped 4 bases from V and 0 bases from J, with 7 bases between. The CDR3 is made up of 13 amino acids. Germline V gives CDR1 MNHNS, CDR2 SASEGT. The CDR3 DNA is TGTGCCAGCAGTGGTAGGAGCTCCTACGAGCAGTACTTC. It yields the protein CASSGRSSYEQYF.

The chain carries TRBV2 and TRBJ1-5, with 9 positions matching TRBD1. This CDR3 region has 18 residues. Looked up from germline, CDR1 is SNHLY and CDR2 is FYNNEI. V dropped 6 bases and J dropped 0; count of bases not matched to a gene: 12. The chain's CDR3 is CASRPGQGPTDSNQPQHF. Written as DNA, the CDR3 is TGTGCCAGCAGGCCCGGACAGGGGCCTACGGATAGCAATCAGCCCCAGCATTTT.

V usage is TRBV11-3 and J usage is TRBJ2-7, with 8 positions matching TRBD1. Germline V gene lookup returns CDR1 SGHNT and CDR2 YENEEA. J gave up 2 bases and V 6 bases, and 6 bases lay outside the gene matches. The CDR3 spans 14 residues. DNA for the CDR3: TGTGCCAGCAGGAGCGGACAGGGCACCTACGAGCAGTACTTC. Amino acids: CASRSGQGTYEQYF.